This T cell receptor beta chain emerged from a study of long-term antiretroviral therapy in people with HIV (dated by TCRdb to between 2021 and 2024). In terms of the full investigation: Collection of the earliest samples took place about a decade ahead of the 2015 WHO recommendation for immediate ART, at a time when ART was typically delayed until CD4 counts fell. Of the 30 or so participants with HIV, roughly twelve were female. Test extractions of a monoclonal T-cell line alongside approximately 36 polyclonal samples showed no cross-contamination during QIAcube processing. A total of 192 cryopreserved PBMC samples came from around 30 adults with confirmed HIV infection and were collected serially over a mean of roughly six years (range 1-12). Whether ART initiation and durable HIV suppression were associated with changes in peripheral blood TRB repertoire composition and diversity was tested in a retrospective serial study.

The junction shows trimming of 7 bases on V and 3 bases on J, plus 9 bases between the germline ends. Measured from the cysteine to the phenylalanine, the CDR3 is 13 residues long. Kept here is only the CDR3 DNA, which spans 39 bases and is read in frame from base 1. CDR1 and CDR2 are drawn from the germline V gene: SNHLY, FYNNEI. Turning to this clone: Its specific antigen is unknown. No clone much larger than this one lies a single base away; base qualities are absent.

Broader findings and caveats from the paper: HIV repertoires had narrower CDR3 length ranges than controls, and the network structure suggested an antigen-experienced repertoire that shifted only slightly toward naive after ART. Expanded TRB clones identified before ART initiation dominated the repertoire at all time points, although this dominance fluctuated and declined in many PLHIV after ART. Samples dated from the mid-2000s to the late 2010s, and the ART regimens used may be less effective than current ones. A significant increase in TRB diversity was found to be associated with ART initiation, although TRB diversity was observed to remain significantly below that of transplant donor controls even after long-term ART. Because pre-ART samples had limited cell numbers, unsorted PBMC were profiled rather than sorted CD4+ and CD8+ T cells. Owing to limited PBMC availability, only the TCR beta chain was sequenced, without alpha chain pairing. Inferences about post-ART repertoire changes were limited because no data were available on ART adherence, viral resistance or therapy changes.

Sequencing of the TRB variable region was done with the immunoSEQ hsTCRB v3.0 assay at survey level resolution. The target sequencing depth for TRB was roughly 35,000-50,000 T-cell genomes per sample. Pooled TRB libraries were sequenced on an Illumina MiSeq with a v3 150-cycle kit. Processing in the source paper ran as follows. Repertoire analysis ran in R within a reproducible Nextflow workflow covering QC, data transformation and analysis. LymphoSeq2, an R package for AIRR-Seq data exploration, was used to implement custom analyses. A few samples that yielded fewer than 5000 total TRB sequences were excluded, so that 150 to 200 HIV repertoires were analyzed. Among the roughly 190 retained HIV repertoires, 55 to 65 were collected before ART initiation and about 130 were collected after ART initiation. Each repertoire was downsampled to 5000 TRB nucleotide sequences, and summary statistics were averaged across 100 downsampling iterations. The analysis kept only TRB sequences whose CDR3 regions were at least seven amino acids long. A Shannon entropy-derived clonality score and the Gini coefficient were used to measure diversity. In repertoire networks, the top 5000 CDR3 amino acid sequences were linked whenever an edit distance of one separated two sequences. For TRB CDR3 amino acid sequences, GLIPH2 was used to predict antigen specificity groups and MHC restriction. To flag known associations with CMV, EBV, HIV or tissue antigens, CDR3 amino acid sequences were compared against VDJdb and McPAS-TCR. Pre-ART, post-ART and control groups were compared with Wilcoxon signed-rank tests and Holm-Bonferroni correction. TCRdb carries this immuneACCESS record with in-frame sequences only. Its versions omit some clonotypes, under half of them owing to an unresolved V gene in the studies checked, with the rest unexplained. V and J calls and clone size are copied from that table; D and trimming were computed from the DNA. In this sample the table shows about 21,000 clones, approximately 80% of which occur a single time. The ten most abundant clones make up nearly 3.5% of the sample.

Participants were included only if at least one PBMC sample before ART initiation and at least two post-ART samples were available. Every participant with HIV received treatment in the United States of America. Cryopreserved samples of about 0.95-10 million PBMC were thawed and washed before DNA extraction. At the time of the earliest PBMC sample, participants with HIV were aged between about 20 and 54 years. PBMC samples from each participant spanned 1-4 timepoints before ART initiation and 2-8 timepoints after ART initiation, with a median of 7 samples. Serial HIV viral load, CD4+ T-cell count, ART history and demographic data were obtained for every participant. Genomic DNA was extracted from unsorted PBMC with a Qiagen kit on a QIAcube, with processing performed in batches of 12 samples.

Source: unsorted PBMCs, taken 1.9 years after starting antiretroviral therapy. Here the chain combines TRBV2 and TRBJ2-2; no D segment can be confidently identified. This receptor was obtained from a woman between 45 and 60 years old with HIV. The DNA sequence reads TGTGCCAGCATTTCGGACCACACCGGGGAGCTGTTTTTT. The translation is CASISDHTGELFF.